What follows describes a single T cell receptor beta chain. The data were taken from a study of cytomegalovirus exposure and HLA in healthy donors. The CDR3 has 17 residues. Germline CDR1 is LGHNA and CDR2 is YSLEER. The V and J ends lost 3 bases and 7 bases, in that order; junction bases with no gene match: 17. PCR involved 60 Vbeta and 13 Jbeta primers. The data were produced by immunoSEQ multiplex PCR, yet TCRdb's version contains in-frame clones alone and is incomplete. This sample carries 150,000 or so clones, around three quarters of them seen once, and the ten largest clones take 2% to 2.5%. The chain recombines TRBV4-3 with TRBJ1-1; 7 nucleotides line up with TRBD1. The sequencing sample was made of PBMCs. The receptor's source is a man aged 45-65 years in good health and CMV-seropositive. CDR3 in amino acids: CASSQDHIRGSTSEAFF. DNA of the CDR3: TGCGCCAGCAGCCAGGATCACATCAGGGGGAGTACAAGTGAAGCTTTCTTT.